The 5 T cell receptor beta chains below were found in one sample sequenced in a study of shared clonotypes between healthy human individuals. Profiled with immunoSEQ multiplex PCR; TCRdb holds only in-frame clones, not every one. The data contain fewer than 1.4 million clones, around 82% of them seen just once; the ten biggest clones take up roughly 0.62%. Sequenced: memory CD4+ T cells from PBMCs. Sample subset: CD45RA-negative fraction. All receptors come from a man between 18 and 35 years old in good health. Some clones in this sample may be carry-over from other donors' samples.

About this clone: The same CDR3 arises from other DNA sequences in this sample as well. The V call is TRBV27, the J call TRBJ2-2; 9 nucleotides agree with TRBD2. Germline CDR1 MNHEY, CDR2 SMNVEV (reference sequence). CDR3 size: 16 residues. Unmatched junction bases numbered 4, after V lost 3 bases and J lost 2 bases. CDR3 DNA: TGTGCCAGCAGTTTTAGGCTAGCGGGAAACACCGGGGAGCTGTTTTTT. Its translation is CASSFRLAGNTGELFF.

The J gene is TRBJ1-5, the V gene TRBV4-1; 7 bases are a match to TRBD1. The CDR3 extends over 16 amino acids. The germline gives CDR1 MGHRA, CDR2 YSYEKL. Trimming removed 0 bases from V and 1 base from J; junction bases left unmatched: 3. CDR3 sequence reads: CASSQDRGGSNQPQHF. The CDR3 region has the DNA TGCGCCAGCAGCCAAGACAGGGGGGGAAGCAATCAGCCCCAGCATTTT.

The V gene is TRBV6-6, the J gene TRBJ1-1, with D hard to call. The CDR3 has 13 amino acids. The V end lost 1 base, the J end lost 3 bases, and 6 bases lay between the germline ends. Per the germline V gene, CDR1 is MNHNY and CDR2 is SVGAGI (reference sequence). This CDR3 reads CASSYFSDTEAFF. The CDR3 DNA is TGTGCCAGCAGTTACTTCTCGGACACTGAAGCTTTCTTT.

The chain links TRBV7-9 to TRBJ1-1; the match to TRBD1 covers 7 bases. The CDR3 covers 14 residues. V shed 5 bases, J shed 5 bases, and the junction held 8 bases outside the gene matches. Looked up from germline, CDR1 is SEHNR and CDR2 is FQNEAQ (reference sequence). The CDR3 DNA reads TGTGCCAGCAGCCCCAGCCCCAGGGGGACTGAAGCTTTCTTT. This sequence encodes CASSPSPRGTEAFF.

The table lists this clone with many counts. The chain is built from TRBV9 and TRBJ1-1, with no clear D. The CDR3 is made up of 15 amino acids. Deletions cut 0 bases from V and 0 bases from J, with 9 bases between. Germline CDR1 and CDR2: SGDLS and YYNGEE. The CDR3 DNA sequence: TGTGCCAGCAGCGTAGCTGGGCAGATGAACACTGAAGCTTTCTTT. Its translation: CASSVAGQMNTEAFF.